Listed here are 7 T cell receptor beta chains from one sample, sequenced in a study of T cell repertoires in cytomegalovirus infection. TCRdb re-analysed the reads in MiXCR, keeping a single row per CDR3 protein. This table has fewer than 350,000 distinct CDR3 sequences, 8% to 10% appearing once. Sequencing used PBMCs. These receptor sequences come from a human donor in good health (CMV status not recorded). Some clones in this sample may be carry-over from other donors' samples.

The chain combines TRBV7-6 with TRBJ2-3, with D possibly matching TRBD1 (7 bases). CDR3 size: 13 residues. V was cut by 7 bases and J by 3 bases, with 11 bases left in between. Germline CDR1 and CDR2: SGHVS and FNYEAQ. CDR3 protein: CASNPGGTDTQYF. The CDR3 coding sequence is TGTGCCAGCAACCCAGGGGGGACAGATACGCAGTATTTT.

The gene calls are TRBV6-6 and TRBJ1-2; the D gene is possibly TRBD1 (6 bases). Germline CDR1 and CDR2: MNHNY and SVGAGI (reference sequence). V was shortened by 6 bases and J by 6 bases, with 20 bases between the two germline ends. This CDR3 is 15 amino acids long. The chain's CDR3 is CASSQFPKQGHGYTF. CDR3 nucleotide sequence: TGTGCCAGCAGCCAGTTCCCTAAACAGGGCCATGGCTACACCTTC.

Many counts were recorded for this clonotype. The chain employs TRBV15 and TRBJ2-7; a weak D match, TRBD2 (5 bases). Trimming left V 0 bases short and J 7 bases short, with 16 bases between. CDR1 and CDR2 (germline): LNHNV, YYDKDF (reference sequence). The CDR3 spans 15 residues. Written as DNA, the CDR3 is TGTGCCACCAGCAGAGATTGGGAGCCTACCGAAGAGCAGTACTTC. Translating gives CATSRDWEPTEEQYF.

This clonotype was seen a handful of times. J is TRBJ2-7 and V is TRBV7-6; D uncertain. The CDR3 length is 12 residues. V shed 2 bases and J shed 6 bases, with 8 bases lying between them. Per germline, CDR1 SGHVS and CDR2 FNYEAQ. Written as DNA, the CDR3 is TGTGCCAGCAGCTTAACGGGCTCCGAGCAGTACTTC. Translation gives CASSLTGSEQYF.

The chain is built from TRBV14 and TRBJ2-7; unclear D gene. The CDR3 totals 13 residues. V lost 6 bases to trimming and J lost 4 bases, with 13 bases between them. Germline values: CDR1 SGHDN, CDR2 FVKESK. In DNA form, the CDR3 reads TGTGCCAGCAGTCTCCACCCCTATTACGAGCAGTACTTC. Its translation is CASSLHPYYEQYF.

This clonotype has a count of ten or more. The chain has TRBV7-2 and TRBJ1-1; maybe TRBD1 (6 bases). Germline CDR1 reads SGHTA; CDR2 reads FQGNSA. There are 13 residues in the CDR3. V lost 7 bases and J 10 bases, leaving 19 bases between the germline ends. This CDR3 reads CASNIKSDRRAFF. Here the CDR3 DNA reads TGTGCCAGCAACATCAAGTCGGACAGACGAGCTTTCTTT.

On this clonotype: An end of the junction differs from the germline gene, which may be a read error. The V gene is TRBV4-1, the J gene TRBJ2-1; D uncertain. Per germline, CDR1 MGHRA and CDR2 YSYEKL. The CDR3 extends over 15 amino acids. CDR3: CASSQEKAPHGEQFF. DNA of the CDR3: TGTGCCAGCAGCCAAGAGAAGGCACCTCATGGTGAGCAGTTCTTC.